Described below is a single T cell receptor (beta chain) sequence and its context. The antigen is undetermined. This record belongs to a study of OX40 agonist ivuxolimab in advanced cancers. Findings and limits, study-wide: Also showing low normalized T-cell clonal expansion were some of the nonresponders.

Libraries were prepared by immunoSEQ multiplex PCR; TCRdb keeps only in-frame clonotypes and omits some of them. The sample yields approximately 45,000 clones, about 88% seen once. The CDR3 is 20 residues long. The V gene's germline CDR1 is SNHLY and CDR2 FYNNEI. V was pared by 4 bases and J by 0 bases, with 15 bases of the junction left unmatched. Sequencing used CD4+ or CD8+ T cells sorted from blood, obtained in a trial of the OX40 agonist ivuxolimab. The chain employs TRBV2 and TRBJ1-6, with 7 nucleotides matching TRBD1. The sequence came from an adult with an advanced solid tumor such as melanoma, head and neck, liver or kidney cancer. DNA for the CDR3: TGTGCCAGCAGTGGGCTTGGACAGGAGGCGAAAAGCTCCTATAATTCACCCCTCCACTTT. Protein product: CASSGLGQEAKSSYNSPLHF.